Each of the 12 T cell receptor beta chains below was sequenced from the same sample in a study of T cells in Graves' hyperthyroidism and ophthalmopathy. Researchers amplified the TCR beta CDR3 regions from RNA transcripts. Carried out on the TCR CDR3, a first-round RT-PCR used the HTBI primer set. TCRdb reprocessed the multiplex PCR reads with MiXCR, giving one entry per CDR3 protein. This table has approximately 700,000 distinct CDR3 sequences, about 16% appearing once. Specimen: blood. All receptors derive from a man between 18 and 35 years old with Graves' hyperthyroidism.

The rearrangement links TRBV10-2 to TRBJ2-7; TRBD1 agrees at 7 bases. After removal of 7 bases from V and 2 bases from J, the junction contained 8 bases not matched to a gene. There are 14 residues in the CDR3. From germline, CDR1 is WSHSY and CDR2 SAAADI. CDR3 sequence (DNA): TGCGCCAGCACCACGACAGGGCCGGCCTACGAGCAGTACTTC. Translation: CASTTTGPAYEQYF.

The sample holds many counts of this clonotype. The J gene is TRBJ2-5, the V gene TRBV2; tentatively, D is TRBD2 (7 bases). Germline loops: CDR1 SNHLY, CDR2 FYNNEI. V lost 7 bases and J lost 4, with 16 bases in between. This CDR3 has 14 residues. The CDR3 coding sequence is TGTGCCAGCAAAAGGGCGGGGGCCCTAGAGACCCAGTACTTC. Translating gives CASKRAGALETQYF.

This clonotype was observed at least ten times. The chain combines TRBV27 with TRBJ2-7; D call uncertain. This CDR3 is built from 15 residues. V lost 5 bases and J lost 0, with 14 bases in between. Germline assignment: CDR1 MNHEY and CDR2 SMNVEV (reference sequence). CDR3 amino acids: CASSIGARSSYEQYF. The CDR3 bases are TGTGCCAGCAGTATTGGTGCCAGATCCTCCTACGAGCAGTACTTC.

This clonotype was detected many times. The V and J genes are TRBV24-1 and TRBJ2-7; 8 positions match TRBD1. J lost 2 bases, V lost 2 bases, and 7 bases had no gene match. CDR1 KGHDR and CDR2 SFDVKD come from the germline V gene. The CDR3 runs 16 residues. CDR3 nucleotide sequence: TGTGCCACCAGTGATTCAACAGGGGGGAGTACCTACGAGCAGTACTTC. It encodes CATSDSTGGSTYEQYF.

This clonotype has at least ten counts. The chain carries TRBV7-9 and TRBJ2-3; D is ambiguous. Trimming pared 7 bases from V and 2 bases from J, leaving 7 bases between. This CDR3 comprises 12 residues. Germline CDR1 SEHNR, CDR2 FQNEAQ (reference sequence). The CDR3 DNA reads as TGTGCCAGCACGGCCAACACAGATACGCAGTATTTT. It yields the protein CASTANTDTQYF.

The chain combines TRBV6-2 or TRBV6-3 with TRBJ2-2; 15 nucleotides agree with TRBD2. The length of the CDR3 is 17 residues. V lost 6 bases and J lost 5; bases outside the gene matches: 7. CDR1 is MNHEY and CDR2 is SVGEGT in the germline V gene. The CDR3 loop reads CASSPGLAGGGTGELFF. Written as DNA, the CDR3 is TGTGCCAGCAGCCCGGGACTAGCGGGAGGAGGGACCGGGGAGCTGTTTTTT.

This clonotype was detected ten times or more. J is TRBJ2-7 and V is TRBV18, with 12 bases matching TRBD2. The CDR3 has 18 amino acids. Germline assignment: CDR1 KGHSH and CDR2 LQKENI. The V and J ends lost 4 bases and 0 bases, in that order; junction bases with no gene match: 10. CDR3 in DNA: TGTGCCAGCTCACAACCGCTAGGACTAGCGGGGTCCTCCTACGAGCAGTACTTC. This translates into CASSQPLGLAGSSYEQYF. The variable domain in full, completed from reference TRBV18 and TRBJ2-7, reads NAGVMQNPRHLVRRRGQEARLRCSPMKGHSHVYWYRQLPEEGLKFMVYLQKENIIDESGMPKERFSAEFPKEGPSILRIQQVVRGDSAAYFCASSQPLGLAGSSYEQYFGPGTRLTVT.

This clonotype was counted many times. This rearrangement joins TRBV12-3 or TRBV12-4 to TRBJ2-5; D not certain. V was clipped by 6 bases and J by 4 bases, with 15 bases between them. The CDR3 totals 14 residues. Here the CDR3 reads CASSLTWMAETQYF. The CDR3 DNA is TGTGCCAGCAGCTTGACCTGGATGGCAGAGACCCAGTACTTC.

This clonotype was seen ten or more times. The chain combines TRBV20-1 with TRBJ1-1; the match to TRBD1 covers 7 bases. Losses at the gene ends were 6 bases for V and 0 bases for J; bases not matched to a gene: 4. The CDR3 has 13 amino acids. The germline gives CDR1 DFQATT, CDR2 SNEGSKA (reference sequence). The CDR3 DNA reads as TGCAGTGCGGGGGGACAGCTGAACACTGAAGCTTTCTTT. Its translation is CSAGGQLNTEAFF.

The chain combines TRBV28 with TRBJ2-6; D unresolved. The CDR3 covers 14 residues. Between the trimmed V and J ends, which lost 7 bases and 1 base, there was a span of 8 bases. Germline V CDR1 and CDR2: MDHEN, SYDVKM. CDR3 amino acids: CASNEESGANVLTF. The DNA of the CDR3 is TGTGCCAGCAATGAGGAATCTGGGGCCAACGTCCTGACTTTC.

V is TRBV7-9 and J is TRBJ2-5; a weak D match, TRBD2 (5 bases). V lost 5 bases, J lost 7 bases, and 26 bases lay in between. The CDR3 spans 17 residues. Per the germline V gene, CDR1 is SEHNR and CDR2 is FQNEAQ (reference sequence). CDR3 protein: CASSLGSSVGLLGTQYF. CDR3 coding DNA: TGTGCCAGCAGCCTAGGTAGTTCAGTAGGACTTCTAGGGACCCAGTACTTC.

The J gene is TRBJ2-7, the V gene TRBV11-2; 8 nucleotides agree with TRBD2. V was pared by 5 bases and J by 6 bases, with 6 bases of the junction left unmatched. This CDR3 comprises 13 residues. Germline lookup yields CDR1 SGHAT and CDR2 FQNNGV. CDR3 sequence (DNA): TGTGCCAGCAGCCTGGGACTAGACTTCGAGCAGTACTTC. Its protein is CASSLGLDFEQYF.